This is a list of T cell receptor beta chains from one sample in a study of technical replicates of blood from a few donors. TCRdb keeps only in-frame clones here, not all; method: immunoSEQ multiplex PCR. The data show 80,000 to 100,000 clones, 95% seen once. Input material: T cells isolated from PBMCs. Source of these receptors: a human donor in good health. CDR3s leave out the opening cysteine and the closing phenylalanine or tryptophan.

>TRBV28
ASHRGSSGANVLT
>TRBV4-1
ASSPGQGFNEKLF
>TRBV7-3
ASSSSGGLTDTQY
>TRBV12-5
ASGLPKWDSLFRLVGYT
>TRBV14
ASSSLGLSSGNTIY
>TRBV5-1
ASSFGVASYNSPLH
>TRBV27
ASSLAGGYARGHEQY
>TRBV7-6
ASSPVSREVNQPQH
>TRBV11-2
ASSLAGSYEQY
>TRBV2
ASKQPATNEKLF
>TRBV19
AITGTAGGPQH
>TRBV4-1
ASSQDPRGPRLNTEAF
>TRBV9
ASSEGGSYNSPLH
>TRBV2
ASSEVYRGNEKLF
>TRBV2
ASSEQPGDSGNTIY
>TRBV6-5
ASSYSIGGELETQY
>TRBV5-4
ASSLGVGLVLEQF
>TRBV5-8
ASSLRTGGREAF
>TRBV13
ASSDTLDHRGRNYGYT
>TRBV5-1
ASSLAPGTVTYEQY
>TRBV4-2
ASSSRGQGVTEAF
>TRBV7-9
ASSLMDRATGNTIY
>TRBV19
ASSTGTGQETQY
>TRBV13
ASSPSGGRQETQY
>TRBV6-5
ASRRTSGGNNEQF
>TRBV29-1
SVGPESVGYT
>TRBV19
ASSISDSRTYEQY
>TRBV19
ASSIVGGTNTEAF
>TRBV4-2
ASSQDLGQFLPQH
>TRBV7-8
ASSLLLGSPLETQY
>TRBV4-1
ASSQLSGGAEQF
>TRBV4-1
ASSQGGGRGRYEQY
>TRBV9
ASSARSNAGGEETQY
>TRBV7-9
ASSLDTNTEAF
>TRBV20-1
SARDRGLEF
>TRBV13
ASSLREAGAQETQY
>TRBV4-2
ASSHLRDSQETQY
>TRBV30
AWSPGIPLNQPQH
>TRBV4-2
ASQAGSRGYEQY
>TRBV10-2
ASSDEQQPQH
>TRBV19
ASSMVPGTYEQY
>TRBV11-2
ASSSGLAGVRPYEQY
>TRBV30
AWSGGVSGNTIY
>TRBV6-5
ASSYSRQGNEQY
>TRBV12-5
ASGLTMGGRRTDTQY
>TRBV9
ASSEGGRAEAF
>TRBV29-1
SVEATSGILAYEQY
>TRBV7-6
ASSVNRGEGTDTQY
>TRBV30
AWSVLGGNEQF
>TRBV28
ASSYPQKNTEAF
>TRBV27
ASSPYITPRQGETEAF
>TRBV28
ASSLGGTSYYNEQF